This TCR beta chain emerged from a study of Ad26.COV2.S vaccination and SARS-CoV-2 variants (dated by TCRdb to about 2021). With regard to the full study: Vaccine-arm donors came from COV1001, a multicentre, randomized, double-blind, placebo-controlled phase I-IIa trial of Ad26.COV2.S in healthy adults. Ad26.COV2.S was given intramuscularly at 5x10^10 or 1x10^11 viral particles, as a single shot or as two shots 56 days apart. The specificity and breadth of SARS-CoV-2-reactive T cell receptors after Ad26.COV2.S vaccination were assessed by TCRbeta repertoire sequencing. A total of roughly 30 samples were included in the TCR-sequenced set, comprising around 19 Ad26.COV2.S vaccine recipients, 5 placebo recipients and 8 SARS-CoV-2 convalescent individuals. Participants in the trial were split at random into five groups of five each, receiving low-dose or high-dose Ad26.COV2.S once or twice, or else placebo on both occasions. Investigators remained blinded to trial group allocation during experiments and outcome assessment. The research as a whole found: Comparing responses between vaccine doses or regimens was not something the study was powered to do. Ad26.COV2.S recipients had higher spike-specific TCR breadth than placebo recipients (P = 0.0014). The authors noted that the TCR breadth and depth analyses may have underestimated total T cell responses. After vaccination, substantial breadth of spike-specific CD8+ and CD4+ T cell responses was reported. Vaccine and placebo recipients had similar non-spike TCR breadth, a finding consistent with the vaccine containing only spike.

The immunoSEQ Assay was the method used to sequence TCRbeta CDR3 regions. After extraction, genomic DNA underwent amplification by bias-controlled multiplex PCR, followed by high-throughput sequencing. The authors' pipeline ran thus. To quantify the absolute abundance of every unique TCRbeta CDR3 region, sequences were collapsed and filtered. T cell fraction was estimated by normalization of TCRbeta template counts to usable DNA, with usable DNA being measured through amplification of reference genes present in all nucleated cells. Repertoire TCRs were annotated as SARS-CoV-2-specific when V gene, CDR3 amino acid sequence and J gene were exactly matched to a known reactive TCR set. MIRA supplied the reference SARS-CoV-2 TCR set, which was filtered for enrichment in COVID-19-positive ImmuneCODE repertoires so that public or cross-reactive TCRs were removed. Based on the MIRA antigens, annotated TCRs were further analysed at the level of specific ORF or position within ORF. Breadth was defined as annotated unique rearrangements over total unique productive rearrangements; depth was the summed frequency of those rearrangements. Two-sided Wilcoxon rank-sum tests were applied when comparing TCR breadth between groups. Entries here come from immuneACCESS through TCRdb and include only in-frame sequences with V and J called. Some clones fail to appear in such tables; in the studies checked, an unresolved V gene covers under half of the shortfall, and the cause of the remainder is unknown. That table is the source of V, J and clone size, and D and trimming were worked out from the DNA. Counted in this sample were roughly 400,000 clones; about 88% of them appeared once. Jointly, the top ten make up 1.5% to 2% of the sample.

At the junction V is shortened by 5 bases and J by 4 bases, with 15 bases in between. There are 15 amino acids in the CDR3, from cysteine to phenylalanine inclusive. Only the CDR3 portion is preserved as DNA: 45 bases, with reading frame beginning at the first base. From the germline V gene, CDR1 is MDHEN and CDR2 is SYDVKM. The intended sense of this specimen's treatment or condition label: approximately 18 received Ad26.COV2.S at low or high dose, single or two shots; several received placebo; per-sample allocation not given. For vaccine and placebo recipients, the sequenced repertoires came from samples collected on day 63 after the first injection. Between 29 July and 7 August 2020, Cohort 1b enrolled 20 to 30 adults aged 18-55 years at one site in Boston, USA. As a vaccine, Ad26.COV2.S was a replication-incompetent adenovirus type 26 vector that expressed a prefusion-stabilized SARS-CoV-2 spike protein derived from the original Wuhan strain.

Note on this clone: It has no known antigen specificity. No much larger clone exists at a distance of one base, and base qualities are not known.

The TCR comes from a person between 18 and 60 years old who received the Ad26.COV2.S COVID-19 vaccine or a placebo. The chain was built from TRBV28 and TRBJ2-1; the D gene could be either TRBD1 or TRBD2, each agreeing at 5 bases. The sequenced sample was peripheral blood, obtained in a trial of Ad26.COV2.S vaccine versus placebo. The nucleotide sequence is TGTGCCAGCAGTCCCAGCGGTAGGGGTTACAATGAGCAGTTCTTC. It translates as CASSPSGRGYNEQFF.